This is a list of T cell receptor beta chains from one sample in a study of cytomegalovirus exposure and HLA in healthy donors. Profiled with immunoSEQ multiplex PCR; TCRdb holds only in-frame clones, not every one. The top ten hold 2.5% to 3% of the sample, which has 200,000 to 250,000 clones, around 80% seen once. Sequencing input: PBMCs. The receptors derive from a man aged 25-40 years in good health and CMV-seronegative. The CDR3 runs from the conserved cysteine through the conserved F or W. The order of the fields is CDR3 DNA, CDR3 protein, clone size, V gene, J gene, CDR3 length, D gene. D genes are given only for firm matches. Clone size is shown for a subset of rows, as once, few, many or a class of expanded clone.

CDR3 DNA: TGCGCCAGCAGCTGGGGACACCTGAACACTGAAGCTTTCTTT
CDR3 protein: CASSWGHLNTEAFF
clone size: .
V gene: TRBV5-1
J gene: TRBJ1-1
CDR3 length: 14
D gene: .

CDR3 DNA: TGTGCCAGCAGTAATGAGGCGGGGGTTGTAGGGGAGCTGTTTTTT
CDR3 protein: CASSNEAGVVGELFF
clone size: .
V gene: TRBV27
J gene: TRBJ2-2
CDR3 length: 15
D gene: TRBD2

CDR3 DNA: TGCGCCAGCAGCTTGGAGGTCTGGGTCCGGAGAGAGCAGTACTTC
CDR3 protein: CASSLEVWVRREQYF
clone size: .
V gene: TRBV5-1
J gene: TRBJ2-7
CDR3 length: 15
D gene: .

CDR3 DNA: TGTGCCAGCAGTTTAACGGCCAGGGTCTATGGCTACACCTTC
CDR3 protein: CASSLTARVYGYTF
clone size: .
V gene: TRBV28
J gene: TRBJ1-2
CDR3 length: 14
D gene: .

CDR3 DNA: TGTGCCAGCAGTAAACTAGCGGGGGGCAGCTCCTACAATGAGCAGTTCTTC
CDR3 protein: CASSKLAGGSSYNEQFF
clone size: .
V gene: TRBV27
J gene: TRBJ2-1
CDR3 length: 17
D gene: TRBD2

CDR3 DNA: TGTGCCAGCACCTACGGGGGGAACACTGAAGCTTTCTTT
CDR3 protein: CASTYGGNTEAFF
clone size: .
V gene: TRBV6-5
J gene: TRBJ1-1
CDR3 length: 13
D gene: .

CDR3 DNA: TGTGCCAGTAGCGGGACTCTCCGCTCCTACAATGAGCAGTTCTTC
CDR3 protein: CASSGTLRSYNEQFF
clone size: .
V gene: TRBV19
J gene: TRBJ2-1
CDR3 length: 15
D gene: .

CDR3 DNA: TGCGCCAGCGAAGGGCGGGGAAGTCTCTATGGCTACACCTTC
CDR3 protein: CASEGRGSLYGYTF
clone size: once
V gene: TRBV10-2
J gene: TRBJ1-2
CDR3 length: 14
D gene: .

CDR3 DNA: TGTGCCAGTCTCAACCCGACAGGGGGCGGTCAGCCCCAGCATTTT
CDR3 protein: CASLNPTGGGQPQHF
clone size: .
V gene: TRBV19
J gene: TRBJ1-5
CDR3 length: 15
D gene: TRBD1

CDR3 DNA: TGTGCCAGCAGCCGTGGACTAGCCGGCCGGGAGACCCAGTACTTC
CDR3 protein: CASSRGLAGRETQYF
clone size: .
V gene: TRBV7-9
J gene: TRBJ2-5
CDR3 length: 15
D gene: TRBD2

CDR3 DNA: TGTGCCAGCAGCGTAGGGGCAGGCGATGGCTACACCTTC
CDR3 protein: CASSVGAGDGYTF
clone size: .
V gene: TRBV9
J gene: TRBJ1-2
CDR3 length: 13
D gene: .

CDR3 DNA: TGCAGCGCCTGCCTCCAACTAGATGAGACCCAGTACTTC
CDR3 protein: CSACLQLDETQYF
clone size: .
V gene: TRBV29-1
J gene: TRBJ2-5
CDR3 length: 13
D gene: .

CDR3 DNA: TGTGCCAGCAGTTACGCGGCCAAAAACATTCAGTACTTC
CDR3 protein: CASSYAAKNIQYF
clone size: once
V gene: TRBV6-5
J gene: TRBJ2-4
CDR3 length: 13
D gene: .

CDR3 DNA: TGTGCCAGCAGTATTGCGGGGGCGACAGATACGCAGTATTTT
CDR3 protein: CASSIAGATDTQYF
clone size: few
V gene: TRBV11-2
J gene: TRBJ2-3
CDR3 length: 14
D gene: .

CDR3 DNA: TGTGCCAGCAGCTTGGAAGGACAGGGGGCTTTGCCTTTCTTT
CDR3 protein: CASSLEGQGALPFF
clone size: .
V gene: TRBV7-2
J gene: TRBJ1-1
CDR3 length: 14
D gene: TRBD1

CDR3 DNA: TGTGCCAGCAGTGGTGTCTGGATTAGCGGGGATACGCAGTATTTT
CDR3 protein: CASSGVWISGDTQYF
clone size: .
V gene: TRBV28
J gene: TRBJ2-3
CDR3 length: 15
D gene: TRBD2

CDR3 DNA: TGTGCCAGCAGGGGAACTAGTATGGGATCCTACGAGCAGTACTTC
CDR3 protein: CASRGTSMGSYEQYF
clone size: .
V gene: TRBV2
J gene: TRBJ2-7
CDR3 length: 15
D gene: .

CDR3 DNA: TGTGCCAGCAGCAAGGATGGACAGGCCCCGTCTGGGGCCAACGTCCTGACTTTC
CDR3 protein: CASSKDGQAPSGANVLTF
clone size: .
V gene: TRBV7-2
J gene: TRBJ2-6
CDR3 length: 18
D gene: TRBD1

CDR3 DNA: TGCGCCAGCAGCTTAGACAGGGCTGGAAACACCATATATTTT
CDR3 protein: CASSLDRAGNTIYF
clone size: .
V gene: TRBV5-1
J gene: TRBJ1-3
CDR3 length: 14
D gene: TRBD1

CDR3 DNA: TGCGCCAGCAGTGAGTCTAAGCGGGGGCCTTACAATGAGCAGTTCTTC
CDR3 protein: CASSESKRGPYNEQFF
clone size: .
V gene: TRBV10-1
J gene: TRBJ2-1
CDR3 length: 16
D gene: TRBD2

CDR3 DNA: TGTGCCAGCAGCTTCCCACTAGCGGGGGGGTTCTACGAGCAGTACTTC
CDR3 protein: CASSFPLAGGFYEQYF
clone size: .
V gene: TRBV11-2
J gene: TRBJ2-7
CDR3 length: 16
D gene: TRBD2

CDR3 DNA: TGTGCCAGCAGCCATAGCGGGAGCCGCCAAGAGACCCAGTACTTC
CDR3 protein: CASSHSGSRQETQYF
clone size: once
V gene: TRBV11-3
J gene: TRBJ2-5
CDR3 length: 15
D gene: TRBD2

CDR3 DNA: TGTGCCAGCAGCTTACCGGGGACAGGGAACACTGAAGCTTTCTTT
CDR3 protein: CASSLPGTGNTEAFF
clone size: .
V gene: TRBV7-9
J gene: TRBJ1-1
CDR3 length: 15
D gene: TRBD1

CDR3 DNA: TGCGCCAGCAGTGCACAGGATAACACTGAAGCTTTCTTT
CDR3 protein: CASSAQDNTEAFF
clone size: few
V gene: TRBV10-1
J gene: TRBJ1-1
CDR3 length: 13
D gene: .

CDR3 DNA: TGCGCCAGCAGCTTGGGACAGGGGGGGTTCAATGAGCAGTTCTTC
CDR3 protein: CASSLGQGGFNEQFF
clone size: .
V gene: TRBV5-1
J gene: TRBJ2-1
CDR3 length: 15
D gene: TRBD1

CDR3 DNA: TGCGCCAGCAGCTTGTCAGGGGGAAGCAATCAGCCCCAGCATTTT
CDR3 protein: CASSLSGGSNQPQHF
clone size: .
V gene: TRBV5-1
J gene: TRBJ1-5
CDR3 length: 15
D gene: TRBD1

CDR3 DNA: TGCGCCAGCAGCTTCGGGGTCGGGGGGTCGAACACCGGGGAGCTGTTTTTT
CDR3 protein: CASSFGVGGSNTGELFF
clone size: .
V gene: TRBV5-1
J gene: TRBJ2-2
CDR3 length: 17
D gene: TRBD2

CDR3 DNA: TGTGCCAGCAGTGAATCAGGAACAAGTTATAGCAATCAGCCCCAGCATTTT
CDR3 protein: CASSESGTSYSNQPQHF
clone size: .
V gene: TRBV2
J gene: TRBJ1-5
CDR3 length: 17
D gene: .

CDR3 DNA: TGTGCCAGCAGTTTAGGCCAGGGAACTGGAAACACCATATATTTT
CDR3 protein: CASSLGQGTGNTIYF
clone size: .
V gene: TRBV27
J gene: TRBJ1-3
CDR3 length: 15
D gene: .

CDR3 DNA: TGCGCCAGCAGCCGACAGGGGACGGATGAAAAACTGTTTTTT
CDR3 protein: CASSRQGTDEKLFF
clone size: .
V gene: TRBV5-1
J gene: TRBJ1-4
CDR3 length: 14
D gene: TRBD1

CDR3 DNA: TGTGCCAGCAGCTCACTAAGCGGGGGGGCGAGCGAGCAGTACTTC
CDR3 protein: CASSSLSGGASEQYF
clone size: .
V gene: TRBV7-2
J gene: TRBJ2-7
CDR3 length: 15
D gene: TRBD2

CDR3 DNA: TGTGCCAGCAGTTTATCGTTAGCCAACCCCTACGAGCAGTACTTC
CDR3 protein: CASSLSLANPYEQYF
clone size: .
V gene: TRBV27
J gene: TRBJ2-7
CDR3 length: 15
D gene: .

CDR3 DNA: TGCGCCAGCAGCTCGGTGACAGGGGGCTCCCTTGGCTACACCTTC
CDR3 protein: CASSSVTGGSLGYTF
clone size: .
V gene: TRBV5-1
J gene: TRBJ1-2
CDR3 length: 15
D gene: TRBD1

CDR3 DNA: TGTGCCAGCAGTTACCAGGGTAACCAAGAGACCCAGTACTTC
CDR3 protein: CASSYQGNQETQYF
clone size: few
V gene: TRBV6-5
J gene: TRBJ2-5
CDR3 length: 14
D gene: .

CDR3 DNA: TGTGCCAGCAGTTACCAGGGGCACAGGGGTAACTATGGCTACACCTTC
CDR3 protein: CASSYQGHRGNYGYTF
clone size: .
V gene: TRBV6-5
J gene: TRBJ1-2
CDR3 length: 16
D gene: TRBD1

CDR3 DNA: TGTGCCAGCAGCCCCCCCAGGGGGCGAGATGAAAAACTGTTTTTT
CDR3 protein: CASSPPRGRDEKLFF
clone size: .
V gene: TRBV16
J gene: TRBJ1-4
CDR3 length: 15
D gene: TRBD1

CDR3 DNA: TGTGCCAGCATTACGGACAGGGAGACCTACGAGCAGTACTTC
CDR3 protein: CASITDRETYEQYF
clone size: .
V gene: TRBV2
J gene: TRBJ2-7
CDR3 length: 14
D gene: TRBD1

CDR3 DNA: TGCGCCAGCTCGTCCCGGGACAGGGGCTACGAGCAGTACTTC
CDR3 protein: CASSSRDRGYEQYF
clone size: few
V gene: TRBV4-1
J gene: TRBJ2-7
CDR3 length: 14
D gene: TRBD1

CDR3 DNA: TGTGCCAGCACCCCCCTGTCAGGGCGGAACACTGAAGCTTTCTTT
CDR3 protein: CASTPLSGRNTEAFF
clone size: .
V gene: TRBV7-9
J gene: TRBJ1-1
CDR3 length: 15
D gene: .

CDR3 DNA: TGTGCCAGTGCGATAGCGGGGGGGAACACAGATACGCAGTATTTT
CDR3 protein: CASAIAGGNTDTQYF
clone size: few
V gene: TRBV19
J gene: TRBJ2-3
CDR3 length: 15
D gene: TRBD2

CDR3 DNA: TGTGCCAGCACTCTGGACAGTGGAAACACCATATATTTT
CDR3 protein: CASTLDSGNTIYF
clone size: .
V gene: TRBV2
J gene: TRBJ1-3
CDR3 length: 13
D gene: .

CDR3 DNA: TGTGCCAGCAGCTTCGGGGGAGTTAACTACGAGCAGTACTTC
CDR3 protein: CASSFGGVNYEQYF
clone size: once
V gene: TRBV11-2
J gene: TRBJ2-7
CDR3 length: 14
D gene: .

CDR3 DNA: TGCGCCAGCAGCTTGGCGGGGGGGCCGTTCAATGAGCAGTTCTTC
CDR3 protein: CASSLAGGPFNEQFF
clone size: .
V gene: TRBV5-1
J gene: TRBJ2-1
CDR3 length: 15
D gene: TRBD2

CDR3 DNA: TGTGCCAGCAGTACAACTAGCGGGGGGGCCCTACGCACAGATACGCAGTATTTT
CDR3 protein: CASSTTSGGALRTDTQYF
clone size: .
V gene: TRBV27
J gene: TRBJ2-3
CDR3 length: 18
D gene: TRBD2

CDR3 DNA: TGTGCCAGCAGTGTCGAGAGCTCCTATAATTCACCCCTCCACTTT
CDR3 protein: CASSVESSYNSPLHF
clone size: once
V gene: TRBV2
J gene: TRBJ1-6
CDR3 length: 15
D gene: .

CDR3 DNA: TGTGCCAGCAGCTTTGGCGGGGTCGGAGAGACCCAGTACTTC
CDR3 protein: CASSFGGVGETQYF
clone size: once
V gene: TRBV5-4
J gene: TRBJ2-5
CDR3 length: 14
D gene: .

CDR3 DNA: TGCGCCAGCAGCCAAGTGAGGACAGGAGGGAGTGGCTACACCTTC
CDR3 protein: CASSQVRTGGSGYTF
clone size: .
V gene: TRBV4-3
J gene: TRBJ1-2
CDR3 length: 15
D gene: TRBD1

CDR3 DNA: TGTGCCAGCAGCGTAGCGAACAGGGGAATTCAGTACTTC
CDR3 protein: CASSVANRGIQYF
clone size: .
V gene: TRBV9
J gene: TRBJ2-4
CDR3 length: 13
D gene: TRBD1

CDR3 DNA: TGTGCCAGCAGTGATAGCGGGGGTCCAGATACGCAGTATTTT
CDR3 protein: CASSDSGGPDTQYF
clone size: .
V gene: TRBV2
J gene: TRBJ2-3
CDR3 length: 14
D gene: TRBD2

CDR3 DNA: TGTGCCAGTAGTTCTCGACAGGTACAAGAGACCCAGTACTTC
CDR3 protein: CASSSRQVQETQYF
clone size: .
V gene: TRBV19
J gene: TRBJ2-5
CDR3 length: 14
D gene: .

CDR3 DNA: TGTGCCAGCAGCCCGGGGGGGGAGCTGTTTTTT
CDR3 protein: CASSPGGELFF
clone size: .
V gene: TRBV7-9
J gene: TRBJ2-2
CDR3 length: 11
D gene: .

CDR3 DNA: TGTGCCAGCAGCTTGGACCCGGGAGGAAACACCATATATTTT
CDR3 protein: CASSLDPGGNTIYF
clone size: .
V gene: TRBV5-5
J gene: TRBJ1-3
CDR3 length: 14
D gene: .

CDR3 DNA: TGTGCCAGCAGGCGGGGGGAATTGCGAGATACGCAGTATTTT
CDR3 protein: CASRRGELRDTQYF
clone size: .
V gene: TRBV6-5
J gene: TRBJ2-3
CDR3 length: 14
D gene: TRBD2

CDR3 DNA: TGTGCCAGCAGCCGCGGAATAGGGACACCCTATGAGCAGTTCTTC
CDR3 protein: CASSRGIGTPYEQFF
clone size: .
V gene: TRBV14
J gene: TRBJ2-1
CDR3 length: 15
D gene: .

CDR3 DNA: TGTGCCAGCAGTCTCGGTTATGAAGAGACCCAGTACTTC
CDR3 protein: CASSLGYEETQYF
clone size: .
V gene: TRBV28
J gene: TRBJ2-5
CDR3 length: 13
D gene: .